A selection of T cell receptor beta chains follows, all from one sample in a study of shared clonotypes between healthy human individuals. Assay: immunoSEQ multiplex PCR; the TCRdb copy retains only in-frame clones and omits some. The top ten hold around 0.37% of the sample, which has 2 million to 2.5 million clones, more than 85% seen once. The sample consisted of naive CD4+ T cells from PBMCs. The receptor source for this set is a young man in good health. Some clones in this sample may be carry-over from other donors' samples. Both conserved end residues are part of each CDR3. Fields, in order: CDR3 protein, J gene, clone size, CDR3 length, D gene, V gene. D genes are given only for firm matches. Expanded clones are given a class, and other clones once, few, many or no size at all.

CDR3: CASSRGNTIYF; J: TRBJ1-3; size: NA; length: 11; D: NA; V: TRBV9
CDR3: CASSLKTGTSRNEQFF; J: TRBJ2-1; size: NA; length: 16; D: TRBD2; V: TRBV7-2
CDR3: CASSPPGQGIGKLFF; J: TRBJ1-4; size: NA; length: 15; D: TRBD1; V: TRBV18
CDR3: CASSDRDRGVSQPQHF; J: TRBJ1-5; size: NA; length: 16; D: TRBD1; V: TRBV6-6
CDR3: CSVRRDYNEQFF; J: TRBJ2-1; size: once; length: 12; D: NA; V: TRBV29-1
CDR3: CASSVAGGPYNEQFF; J: TRBJ2-1; size: NA; length: 15; D: TRBD2; V: TRBV7-8
CDR3: CSGGTNTEAFF; J: TRBJ1-1; size: NA; length: 11; D: NA; V: TRBV20-1
CDR3: CASSGTPAGNQPQHF; J: TRBJ1-5; size: NA; length: 15; D: NA; V: TRBV2
CDR3: CASSPRGGTDTQYF; J: TRBJ2-3; size: NA; length: 14; D: TRBD2; V: TRBV7-9
CDR3: CASSPAWGNGYTF; J: TRBJ1-2; size: NA; length: 13; D: NA; V: TRBV5-4
CDR3: CASSLAPAGVSNQPQHF; J: TRBJ1-5; size: NA; length: 17; D: NA; V: TRBV5-6
CDR3: CARPLVTEQFF; J: TRBJ2-1; size: NA; length: 11; D: NA; V: TRBV7-9
CDR3: CASSYSAESSYEQYF; J: TRBJ2-7; size: NA; length: 15; D: NA; V: TRBV2
CDR3: CASSDIGTISGNTIYF; J: TRBJ1-3; size: NA; length: 16; D: NA; V: TRBV5-1
CDR3: CASSVLTTNYGYTF; J: TRBJ1-2; size: NA; length: 14; D: NA; V: TRBV5-1
CDR3: CASSMAANYNEQFF; J: TRBJ2-1; size: NA; length: 14; D: NA; V: TRBV5-1
CDR3: CASREQGASNEQYF; J: TRBJ2-7; size: NA; length: 14; D: TRBD1; V: TRBV5-1
CDR3: CAERTGMNTEAFF; J: TRBJ1-1; size: few; length: 13; D: TRBD1; V: TRBV2
CDR3: CASNPMGSSQHEKLFF; J: TRBJ1-4; size: NA; length: 16; D: NA; V: TRBV5-1
CDR3: CSVEVGLGNTIYF; J: TRBJ1-3; size: NA; length: 13; D: NA; V: TRBV29-1
CDR3: CASSFMGGAYNEQFF; J: TRBJ2-1; size: NA; length: 15; D: NA; V: TRBV7-6
CDR3: CASQQLPSAYEQYF; J: TRBJ2-7; size: few; length: 14; D: NA; V: TRBV6-1
CDR3: CASSQESQGAGETQYF; J: TRBJ2-5; size: NA; length: 16; D: TRBD1; V: TRBV4-2
CDR3: CASGRTENTEAFF; J: TRBJ1-1; size: NA; length: 13; D: NA; V: TRBV12-5
CDR3: CASSIGQGKTQYF; J: TRBJ2-5; size: NA; length: 13; D: TRBD1; V: TRBV19
CDR3: CASSRLAGPQGTQYF; J: TRBJ2-5; size: NA; length: 15; D: TRBD2; V: TRBV6-5